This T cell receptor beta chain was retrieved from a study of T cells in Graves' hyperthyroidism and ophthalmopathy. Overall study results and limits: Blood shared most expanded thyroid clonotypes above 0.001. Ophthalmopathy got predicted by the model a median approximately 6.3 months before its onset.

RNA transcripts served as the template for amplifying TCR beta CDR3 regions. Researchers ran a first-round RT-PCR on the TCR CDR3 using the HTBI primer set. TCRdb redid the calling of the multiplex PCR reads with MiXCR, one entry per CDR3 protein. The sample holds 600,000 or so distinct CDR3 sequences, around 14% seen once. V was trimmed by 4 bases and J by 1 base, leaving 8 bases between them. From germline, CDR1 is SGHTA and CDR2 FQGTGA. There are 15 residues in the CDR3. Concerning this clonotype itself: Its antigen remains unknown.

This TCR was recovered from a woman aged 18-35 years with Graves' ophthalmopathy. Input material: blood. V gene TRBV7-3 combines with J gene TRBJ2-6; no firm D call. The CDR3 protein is CASSSTISGANVLTF. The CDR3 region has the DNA TGTGCCAGCAGCTCGACAATTTCTGGGGCCAACGTCCTGACTTTC. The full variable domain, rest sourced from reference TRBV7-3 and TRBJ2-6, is GAGVSQTPSNKVTEKGKYVELRCDPISGHTALYWYRQSLGQGPEFLIYFQGTGAADDSGLPNDRFFAVRPEGSVSTLKIQRTERGDSAVYLCASSSTISGANVLTFGAGSRLTVL.